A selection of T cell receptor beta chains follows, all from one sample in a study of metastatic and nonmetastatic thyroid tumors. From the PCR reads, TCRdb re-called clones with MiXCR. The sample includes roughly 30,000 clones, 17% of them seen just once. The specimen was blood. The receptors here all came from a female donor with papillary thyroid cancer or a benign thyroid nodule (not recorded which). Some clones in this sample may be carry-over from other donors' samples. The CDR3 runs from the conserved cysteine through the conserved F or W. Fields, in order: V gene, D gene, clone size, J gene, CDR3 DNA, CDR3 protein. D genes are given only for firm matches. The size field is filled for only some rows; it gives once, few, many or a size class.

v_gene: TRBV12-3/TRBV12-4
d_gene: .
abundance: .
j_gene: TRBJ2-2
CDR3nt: TGTGCCAGCAGTCCCTTGACGACCGCGAACACCGGGGAGCTGTTTTTT
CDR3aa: CASSPLTTANTGELFF

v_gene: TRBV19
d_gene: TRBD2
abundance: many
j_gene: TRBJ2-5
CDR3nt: TGTGCCAGTAGAGGCCTACTAGCGGGAGTAGAGACCCAGTACTTC
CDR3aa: CASRGLLAGVETQYF

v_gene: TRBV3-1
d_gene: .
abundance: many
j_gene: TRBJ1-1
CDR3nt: TGTGCCAGCAGCCAACGGGGGACCGCTGAAGCTTTCTTT
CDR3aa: CASSQRGTAEAFF

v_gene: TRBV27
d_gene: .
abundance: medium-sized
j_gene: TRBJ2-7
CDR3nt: TGTGCCAGCAGCCTAGGGGCGCTCAGCTCCTACGAGCAGTACTTC
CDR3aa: CASSLGALSSYEQYF

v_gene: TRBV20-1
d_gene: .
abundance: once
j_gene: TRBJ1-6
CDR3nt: TGCAGTGCTGGACGCGGGGGGCCTCGTTCAACCCTCCACTTT
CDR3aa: CSAGRGGPRSTLHF

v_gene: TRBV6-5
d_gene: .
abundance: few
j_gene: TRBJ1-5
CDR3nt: TGTGCCAGCAGTTACTCTGGACAGTATGGCCAGACCCAGCATTTT
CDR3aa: CASSYSGQYGQTQHF

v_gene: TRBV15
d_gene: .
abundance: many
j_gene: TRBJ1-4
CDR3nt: TGTGCCACCAGCAGAGATGGAGGAACAAAACTGTTTTTT
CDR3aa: CATSRDGGTKLFF

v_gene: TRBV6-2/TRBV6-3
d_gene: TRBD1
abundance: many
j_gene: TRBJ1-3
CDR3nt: TGTGCCAGCAGGACACCCCCCGGGACAGTTGTCTCTGGAAACACCATATATTTT
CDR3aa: CASRTPPGTVVSGNTIYF

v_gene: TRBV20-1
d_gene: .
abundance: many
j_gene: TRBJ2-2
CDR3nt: TGCAGTGCTCGCGGGATTAGTGGCACCGGGGAGCTGTTTTTT
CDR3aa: CSARGISGTGELFF

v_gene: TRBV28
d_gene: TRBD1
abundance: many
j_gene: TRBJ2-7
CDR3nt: TGTGCCAGCAGTACTCCGACTGGGACAGGGGGCCCCTACGAGCAGTACTTC
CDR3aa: CASSTPTGTGGPYEQYF

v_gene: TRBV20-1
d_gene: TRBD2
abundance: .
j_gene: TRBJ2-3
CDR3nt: TGCAGTGCCAACCGTAAGCGGGGGAAATCGGATACGCAATATTTT
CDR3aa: CSANRKRGKSDTQYF

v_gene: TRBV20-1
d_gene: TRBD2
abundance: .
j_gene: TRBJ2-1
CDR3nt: TGCAGTGCTCCCGATCCCGGTAGCGGGAGCAATGAGCAGTTCTTC
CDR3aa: CSAPDPGSGSNEQFF

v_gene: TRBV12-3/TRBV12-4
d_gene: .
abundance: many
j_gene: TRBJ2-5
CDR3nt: TGTGCCGGCAGTTTGCAAGAATCCCAAGAGACCCAGTACTTC
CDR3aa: CAGSLQESQETQYF

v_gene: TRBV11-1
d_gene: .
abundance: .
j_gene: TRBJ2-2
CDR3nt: TGTGCCGGCAGCCTAGGGGGGACGGGGCCCACCGGGGAGCTGTTTTTT
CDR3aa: CAGSLGGTGPTGELFF

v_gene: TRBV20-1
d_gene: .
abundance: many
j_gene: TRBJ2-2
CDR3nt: TGCAGTGCTAGAAAAGGGGGGAACACCGGGGAGCTGTTTTTT
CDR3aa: CSARKGGNTGELFF

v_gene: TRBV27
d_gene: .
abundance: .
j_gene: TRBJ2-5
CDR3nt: TGTGCCAGCAGCAGGGAGGTTAGAGAGACCCAGTACTTC
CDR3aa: CASSREVRETQYF

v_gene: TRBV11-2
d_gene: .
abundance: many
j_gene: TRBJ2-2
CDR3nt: TGTGCCAGCAGCTTAGATATACAGGGAACGAACACCGGGGAGCTGTTTTTT
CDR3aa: CASSLDIQGTNTGELFF

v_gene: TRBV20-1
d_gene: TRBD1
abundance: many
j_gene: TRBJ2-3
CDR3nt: TGCAGTGCTGTAGACAGGGGCATTAGCACAGATACGCAGTATTTT
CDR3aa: CSAVDRGISTDTQYF

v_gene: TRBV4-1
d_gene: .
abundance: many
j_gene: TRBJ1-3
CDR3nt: TGCGCCAGCAGCCAAGATGTCCCCCCGGGAAACACCATATATTTT
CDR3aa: CASSQDVPPGNTIYF

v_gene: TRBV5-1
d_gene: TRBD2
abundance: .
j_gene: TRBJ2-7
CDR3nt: TGCGCCAGCAGCTTTGGTGGGGCTAGCGGGAGAATTGGATACGAGCAGTACTTC
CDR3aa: CASSFGGASGRIGYEQYF

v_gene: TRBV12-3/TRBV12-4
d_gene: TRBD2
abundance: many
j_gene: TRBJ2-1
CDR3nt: TGTGCCAGCAGTTTGTTAGCGGGAGGCTACAATGAGCAGTTCTTC
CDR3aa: CASSLLAGGYNEQFF

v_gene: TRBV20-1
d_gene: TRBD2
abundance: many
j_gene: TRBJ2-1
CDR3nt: TGCAGTGCCCCAAAGGGGCTAGCGGGAGAAAACAATGAGCAGTTCTTC
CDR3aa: CSAPKGLAGENNEQFF

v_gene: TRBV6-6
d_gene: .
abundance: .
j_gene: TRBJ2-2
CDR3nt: TGTGCCAGCAGTTACCCTACCGTGTCCGGATTAGCCGGGGAGCTGTTTTTT
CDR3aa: CASSYPTVSGLAGELFF

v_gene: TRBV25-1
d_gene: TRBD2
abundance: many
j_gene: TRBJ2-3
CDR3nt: TGTGCCAGCAGAGACGGGACTAGCGGGAGCCCCGGCACAGATACGCAGTATTTT
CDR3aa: CASRDGTSGSPGTDTQYF

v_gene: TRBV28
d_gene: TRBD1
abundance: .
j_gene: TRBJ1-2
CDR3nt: TGTGCCAGCATCCTACAGGGGGCCGGTTCTTCTTGCTACACCTTC
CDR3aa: CASILQGAGSSCYTF

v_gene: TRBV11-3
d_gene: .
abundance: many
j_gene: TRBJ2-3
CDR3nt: TGTGCCAGCAGCTTTGCGCAGTTCACAGATACGCAGTATTTT
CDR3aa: CASSFAQFTDTQYF

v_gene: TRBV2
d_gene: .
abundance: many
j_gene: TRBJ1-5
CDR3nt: TGTGCCAGCAGTGAAATTGGCAATCAGCCCCAGCATTTT
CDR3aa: CASSEIGNQPQHF

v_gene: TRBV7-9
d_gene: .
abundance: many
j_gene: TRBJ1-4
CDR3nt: TGTGCCAGCAGCTTACAGGAGTCACCTGAAAAACTGTTTTTT
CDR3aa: CASSLQESPEKLFF

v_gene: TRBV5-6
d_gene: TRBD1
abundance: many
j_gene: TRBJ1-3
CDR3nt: TGTGCCAGCAGCTTTGGGACAGGGGTTGGAAACACCATATATTTT
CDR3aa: CASSFGTGVGNTIYF

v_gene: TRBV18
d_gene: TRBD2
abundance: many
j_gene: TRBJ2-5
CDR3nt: TGTGCCAGCTCACCGGGGGGGGGACAAGAGACCCAGTACTTC
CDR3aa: CASSPGGGQETQYF